One and the same sample provided the 9 T cell receptor beta chains below, sequenced in a study of blood T cell repertoires in COVID-19. Data came from immunoSEQ multiplex PCR; TCRdb stores just in-frame clones and leaves some out. The sample includes 95,000 to 100,000 clones, less than 90% seen only once; the top ten take 1.5% to 2%. Sequenced sample: peripheral blood. Every receptor here comes from a man at least 80 years old with acute or convalescent COVID-19.

The rearrangement links TRBV7-6 to TRBJ2-1, with D maybe TRBD2 (5 bases). The germline V gene has CDR1 SGHVS and CDR2 FNYEAQ. Trimming removed 4 bases at V and 4 bases at J, with 17 bases between. The CDR3 is made up of 16 amino acids. CDR3 in amino acids: CASSSESGAGYNEQFF. In DNA, the CDR3 is TGTGCCAGCAGCTCGGAAAGCGGAGCCGGGTACAATGAGCAGTTCTTC.

V and J are TRBV7-9 and TRBJ2-7; the D gene is possibly TRBD1 (6 bases). Deletions cut 5 bases from V and 5 bases from J, with 16 bases between. Germline assignment: CDR1 SEHNR and CDR2 FQNEAQ (reference sequence). CDR3 length equals 14 residues. CDR3 DNA: TGTGCCAGCAGCCCTACGCTGCAGGGGAACGAGCAGTACTTC. Translating it yields CASSPTLQGNEQYF.

V and J are TRBV9 and TRBJ1-6, with 9 bases that match TRBD1. This CDR3 comprises 15 residues. V lost 3 bases, J lost 7 bases, and 5 bases stayed unmatched. In germline, CDR1 is SGDLS, CDR2 YYNGEE. The CDR3 region is CASSAMTGGNSPLHF. As DNA, the CDR3 is TGTGCCAGCAGCGCCATGACAGGGGGGAATTCACCCCTCCACTTT. Filled out from reference TRBV9 and TRBJ1-6, the complete variable domain reads DSGVTQTPKHLITATGQRVTLRCSPRSGDLSVYWYQQSLDQGLQFLIQYYNGEERAKGNILERFSAQQFPDLHSELNLSSLELGDSALYFCASSAMTGGNSPLHFGNGTRLTVT.

The chain recombines TRBV11-2 with TRBJ1-4; D ambiguous. The germline gives CDR1 SGHAT, CDR2 FQNNGV. V lost 0 bases and J lost 7, with 15 bases in between. This CDR3 has 16 amino acids. CDR3 coding DNA: TGTGCCAGCAGCTTAGATCCGTGGAGGATAGGTGAAAAACTGTTTTTT. Translating it yields CASSLDPWRIGEKLFF.

This rearrangement joins TRBV19 to TRBJ2-3; D may be TRBD2 (5 bases). Germline CDR1 reads LNHDA; CDR2 reads SQIVND (reference sequence). This CDR3 comprises 16 residues. Trimming stripped 4 bases from V and 2 bases from J, with 16 bases between. Here the CDR3 DNA reads TGTGCCAGTAGTACCACGGGTCCTCGGGACACAGATACGCAGTATTTT. Its translation: CASSTTGPRDTDTQYF. Full variable domain (missing parts from reference TRBV19 and TRBJ2-3): DGGITQSPKYLFRKEGQNVTLSCEQNLNHDAMYWYRQDPGQGLRLIYYSQIVNDFQKGDIAEGYSVSREKKESFPLTVTSAQKNPTAFYLCASSTTGPRDTDTQYFGPGTRLTVL.

This chain joins TRBV2 and TRBJ1-5; a possible D gene is TRBD1 (6 bases). V shed 6 bases and J shed 5 bases, with 17 bases lying between them. The CDR3 contains 15 residues. Germline V lookup: CDR1 SNHLY, CDR2 FYNNEI. The CDR3: CASRTGLQVHQPQHF. In nucleotides, the CDR3 is TGTGCCAGCAGGACAGGCCTTCAAGTCCATCAGCCCCAGCATTTT.

The J gene is TRBJ2-1, the V gene TRBV7-9; the D gene is possibly TRBD1 (6 bases). The CDR3 runs 13 residues. V was clipped by 5 bases and J by 12 bases, with 17 bases between them. Germline CDR1 SEHNR, CDR2 FQNEAQ (reference sequence). The CDR3: CASSTQGVQVQFF. CDR3 nucleotide sequence: TGTGCCAGCAGCACACAGGGTGTCCAGGTGCAGTTCTTC.

The CDR3: CASSESLQAQGEQYF. DNA of the CDR3: TGTGCCAGCAGTGAATCCTTACAGGCCCAGGGGGAGCAGTACTTC. The rearrangement joins TRBV6-1 to TRBJ2-7; a possible D gene is TRBD1 (6 bases). There are 15 residues in the CDR3. CDR1 and CDR2 (germline): MNHNS, SASEGT. Between the trimmed V and J ends, which lost 2 bases and 7 bases, there was a span of 18 bases.

The chain combines TRBV29-1 with TRBJ2-3; D remains unclear. CDR1 and CDR2 from the germline V gene are SQVTM and ANQGSEA. Trimming cost V 1 base and J 2 bases, with 7 bases left between them. CDR3 length: 13 residues. CDR3 in amino acids: CSVEGQDTDTQYF. CDR3 sequence (DNA): TGCAGCGTTGAAGGGCAGGACACAGATACGCAGTATTTT.